The 30 T cell receptor beta chains reported below all come from one sample, sequenced in a study of T cell responses to AZD1222 COVID-19 vaccine. The repertoire was sequenced with immunoSEQ multiplex PCR; TCRdb's copy has only in-frame clones and lacks some. The sample lists about 39,000 clones, roughly 91% occurring once. Sample: peripheral blood, taken 28 days after the second AZD1222 dose. Receptors were obtained from an adult who received the AZD1222 COVID-19 vaccine.

This chain connects TRBV6-5 to TRBJ1-5; 9 bases are shared with TRBD1. Per germline, CDR1 MNHEY and CDR2 SVGAGI. There are 15 residues in the CDR3. J lost 7 bases, V lost 6 bases, and 10 bases had no gene match. CDR3 loop: CASRPKDRGGQPQHF. CDR3 nucleotide sequence: TGTGCCAGCAGACCTAAGGACAGGGGCGGACAGCCCCAGCATTTT.

The chain is built from TRBV27 and TRBJ2-2; D may be TRBD1 or TRBD2 (6 bases each). Per germline, CDR1 MNHEY and CDR2 SMNVEV (reference sequence). The CDR3 runs 16 residues. V was cut by 2 bases and J by 2 bases, with 12 bases left in between. Written as DNA, the CDR3 is TGTGCCAGCAGTTTACCTGGAGGGGGTAACACCGGGGAGCTGTTTTTT. It specifies CASSLPGGGNTGELFF.

The V and J genes are TRBV5-1 and TRBJ1-2; D gene ambiguous. The CDR3 is 13 residues long. V was pared by 1 base and J by 2 bases, with 6 bases between. CDR1 SGHRS and CDR2 YFSETQ come from the germline V gene. This CDR3 is CASSLIQNYGYTF. For the CDR3, the DNA is TGCGCCAGCAGCTTGATACAGAACTATGGCTACACCTTC.

The chain links TRBV16 to TRBJ2-1, with TRBD1 as a possible D gene (6 bases). From germline, CDR1 is KGHSY and CDR2 FQNENV. Between the trimmed V and J ends, which lost 3 bases and 4 bases, there was a span of 16 bases. The CDR3 has 16 amino acids. CDR3 residues: CASSHRTGTPYNEQFF. Written as DNA, the CDR3 is TGTGCCAGCAGCCATCGGACCGGGACACCGTACAATGAGCAGTTCTTC.

The rearrangement joins TRBV25-1 to TRBJ1-5; D is unresolved. The V end lost 6 bases, the J end lost 7 bases, and 10 bases lay between the germline ends. This CDR3 is built from 12 residues. Germline CDR1 MGHDK, CDR2 SYGVNS. The CDR3 reads CASSQGLQPQHF. The DNA for the CDR3 is TGTGCCAGCAGCCAAGGGTTGCAGCCCCAGCATTTT.

J is TRBJ1-1 and V is TRBV6-5; 9 bases agree with TRBD1. The CDR3 runs to 14 residues. CDR1 MNHEY and CDR2 SVGAGI come from the germline V gene. V lost 6 bases, J lost 4 bases, and 6 bases stayed unmatched. For the CDR3, the DNA is TGTGCCAGCAGCTGGGGACAGGGTCCCACTGAAGCTTTCTTT. Encoded protein: CASSWGQGPTEAFF.

V and J are TRBV11-2 and TRBJ2-5, with 9 positions matching TRBD2. V was pared by 4 bases and J by 6 bases, with 12 bases of the junction left unmatched. This CDR3 has 16 amino acids. CDR1 SGHAT and CDR2 FQNNGV come from the germline V gene. The CDR3, as DNA: TGTGCCAGCAGCTCCCCGGGAGCGGGGGGTGGGAAGACCCAGTACTTC. Amino acid sequence: CASSSPGAGGGKTQYF.

V is TRBV4-3 and J is TRBJ2-2; maybe TRBD2 (7 bases). V lost 3 bases, J lost 2 bases, and 10 bases lay in between. Germline-derived CDR1 and CDR2 are LGHNA and YSLEER. The CDR3 has 15 amino acids. DNA for the CDR3: TGCGCCAGCAGCCAGGCGGGGGCTAACACCGGGGAGCTGTTTTTT. As protein: CASSQAGANTGELFF.

V is TRBV20-1 and J is TRBJ1-2; tentatively, D is TRBD1 (6 bases). Germline CDR1 is DFQATT and CDR2 is SNEGSKA (reference sequence). Trimming took off 7 bases at V and 8 bases at J, with 8 bases between the two ends. The CDR3 length is 9 residues. DNA for the CDR3: TGCAGTGGGGGGCGCGGCTACACCTTC. Encoded protein: CSGGRGYTF.

The chain employs TRBV5-1 and TRBJ2-1, with 7 nucleotides matching TRBD2. CDR1 and CDR2 (germline): SGHRS, YFSETQ. This CDR3 has 16 amino acids. J gave up 5 bases and V 4 bases, and 12 bases lay outside the gene matches. CDR3 protein: CASSPPGRGTDNEQFF. Written as DNA, the CDR3 is TGCGCCAGCAGCCCCCCCGGGCGGGGGACCGACAATGAGCAGTTCTTC.

V is TRBV6-5 and J is TRBJ1-5; 9 nucleotides agree with TRBD1. The CDR3 runs 14 residues. Germline V CDR1 and CDR2: MNHEY, SVGAGI. The V segment lost 8 bases and the J segment 5 bases; nucleotides outside the gene matches: 7. CDR3 bases: TGTGCCAGCTTAACGAGGACAGGGGATCAGCCCCAGCATTTT. It yields the protein CASLTRTGDQPQHF.

The V and J genes are TRBV6-5 and TRBJ2-7; D may match TRBD1 or TRBD2 (6 bases each). The CDR3 contains 16 residues. V lost 2 bases, J lost 0 bases, and 14 bases lay in between. Germline V gene lookup returns CDR1 MNHEY and CDR2 SVGAGI. The CDR3 loop reads CASSYSPGAISYEQYF. As DNA, the CDR3 is TGTGCCAGCAGTTACAGTCCGGGGGCCATCTCCTACGAGCAGTACTTC.

The V and J genes are TRBV5-1 and TRBJ1-2; 7 bases align to TRBD1. The V and J ends lost 4 bases and 3 bases, in that order; junction bases with no gene match: 3. Germline CDR1 and CDR2: SGHRS and YFSETQ. The CDR3 totals 13 residues. CDR3 in amino acids: CASSPGQYYGYTF. DNA of the CDR3: TGCGCCAGCAGCCCGGGACAGTACTATGGCTACACCTTC.

In this sample, this clone turned up a few times. V usage is TRBV2 and J usage is TRBJ2-2, with TRBD1 as a possible D gene (5 bases). The V end lost 4 bases, the J end lost 3 bases, and 9 bases lay between the germline ends. The CDR3 has 14 residues. Looked up from germline, CDR1 is SNHLY and CDR2 is FYNNEI. CDR3 nucleotide sequence: TGTGCCAGCAGTGGGGTAGGGGACACCGGGGAGCTGTTTTTT. Residues: CASSGVGDTGELFF.

The V and J genes are TRBV14 and TRBJ1-1; 7 nucleotides align to TRBD1. This CDR3 has 11 residues. Germline V lookup: CDR1 SGHDN, CDR2 FVKESK. V trimming: 4 bases; J trimming: 8 bases; junction bases outside the gene matches: 1. The chain's CDR3 is CASSRDREAFF. In nucleotides, the CDR3 is TGTGCCAGCAGCCGGGACAGAGAAGCTTTCTTT.

The chain has TRBV5-1 and TRBJ1-2, with unresolved D. This CDR3 contains 15 residues. V lost 2 bases, J lost 2 bases, and 13 bases lay in between. CDR1 and CDR2 (germline): SGHRS, YFSETQ. This CDR3 reads CASSLDTKKNYGYTF. CDR3 nucleotides: TGCGCCAGCAGCTTAGACACTAAAAAAAACTATGGCTACACCTTC.

The chain has TRBV5-1 and TRBJ2-3, with 7 bases aligning to TRBD2. CDR1 and CDR2 (germline): SGHRS, YFSETQ. V gave up 9 bases and J gave up 3 bases; unmatched junction bases: 7. CDR3 size: 13 residues. The CDR3 here is CATNLGGTDTQYF. In DNA, the CDR3 is TGCGCCACCAACTTGGGGGGGACAGATACGCAGTATTTT.

This clone turned up a few times. The chain uses TRBV27 and TRBJ2-7; D possibly matches TRBD1 or TRBD2 (5 bases each). CDR1 and CDR2 from the germline V gene are MNHEY and SMNVEV (reference sequence). Trimming stripped 3 bases from V and 5 bases from J, with 14 bases between. The CDR3 contains 14 residues. CDR3 DNA: TGTGCCAGCAGTTTTGGCAGGGTGGAGGACGAGCAGTACTTC. As protein: CASSFGRVEDEQYF.

V gene TRBV7-2 combines with J gene TRBJ2-2; TRBD2 matches at 10 bases. Unmatched junction bases numbered 7, after V lost 5 bases and J lost 4 bases. The CDR3 has 16 residues. Per germline, CDR1 SGHTA and CDR2 FQGNSA. The CDR3 region is CASSVTSGASTGELFF. CDR3 coding DNA: TGTGCCAGCAGCGTCACTAGCGGGGCTAGCACCGGGGAGCTGTTTTTT.

The rearrangement links TRBV2 to TRBJ2-3, with D hard to call. With 1 base removed from V and 6 bases from J, the gap between germline ends came to 14 bases. The CDR3 is 15 residues long. Germline CDR1 SNHLY, CDR2 FYNNEI. In nucleotides, the CDR3 is TGTGCCAGCAGTGAAGGGCTCGCCCGTGGGGATACGCAGTATTTT. Amino acid sequence: CASSEGLARGDTQYF.

V and J are TRBV21-1 and TRBJ1-2; the table's D call of TRBD1 was not tested on the DNA. TRBV21-1 is labeled a pseudogene. This CDR3 is built from 15 residues. In DNA form, the CDR3 reads TGTGCCAGCAGCAAAGTAGTAAAGGGGGCCTATGGCTACACCTTC. It codes for CASSKVVKGAYGYTF.

V gene TRBV9 combines with J gene TRBJ1-3; D is possibly TRBD1 (5 bases). The CDR3 has 15 amino acids. The germline gives CDR1 SGDLS, CDR2 YYNGEE. V dropped 3 bases and J dropped 6 bases, with 16 bases sitting between them. In nucleotides, the CDR3 is TGTGCCAGCAGCGGAATCCCTCGAGGGGCAAACACCATATATTTT. Translation: CASSGIPRGANTIYF.

The chain combines TRBV19 with TRBJ2-2; D may be TRBD1 (7 bases). In germline, CDR1 is LNHDA, CDR2 SQIVND (reference sequence). The CDR3 length is 15 residues. Trimming stripped 3 bases from V and 4 bases from J, with 12 bases between. The CDR3 coding sequence is TGTGCCAGTAGTATGTGGCAGGGGGGCACCGGGGAGCTGTTTTTT. Translation gives CASSMWQGGTGELFF.

The V gene is TRBV12-5, the J gene TRBJ1-2; TRBD1 agrees at 9 bases. The CDR3 runs to 16 residues. Trimming at V came to 4 bases and at J to 2 bases, leaving 8 bases not matched to a gene. Germline CDR1 reads LGHNT; CDR2 reads FRNRAP. CDR3 region: CASGSDRGTGNYGYTF. The CDR3 DNA sequence: TGTGCTAGTGGTTCCGATCGCGGGACAGGGAACTATGGCTACACCTTC.

This clone has a single count. The rearrangement links TRBV7-2 to TRBJ1-2; possible D gene TRBD1, 5 bases. V shed 1 base and J shed 4 bases, with 19 bases lying between them. The CDR3 is 17 residues long. Germline CDR1 reads SGHTA; CDR2 reads FQGNSA. CDR3 nucleotide sequence: TGTGCCAGCAGCTTAGGCGGATTGAACAGGAGACCCTATGGCTACACCTTC. This codes for CASSLGGLNRRPYGYTF.

The chain has TRBV6-2 or TRBV6-3 and TRBJ1-5, with TRBD1 identical over 9 bases. The CDR3 runs 14 residues. Germline V gene data show CDR1 as MNHEY and CDR2 as SVGEGT. The V and J ends lost 4 bases and 2 bases, in that order; junction bases with no gene match: 0. CDR3 residues: CASSWTGGNQPQHF. CDR3 DNA: TGTGCCAGCAGTTGGACAGGGGGCAATCAGCCCCAGCATTTT.

The chain is built from TRBV13 and TRBJ1-2; 7 positions agree with TRBD1. Germline V gene lookup returns CDR1 PRHDT and CDR2 FYEKMQ (reference sequence). CDR3 length: 15 amino acids. V was clipped by 2 bases and J by 3 bases; unmatched bases: 6. CDR3 nucleotides: TGTGCCAGCAGCTTAAGACAGGGCGACGACTATGGCTACACCTTC. This gives the protein CASSLRQGDDYGYTF.

The chain couples TRBV7-2 to TRBJ2-7, with D unclear. V lost 1 base, J lost 6 bases, and 4 bases lay in between. CDR3 length: 11 residues. Germline lookup yields CDR1 SGHTA and CDR2 FQGNSA. Here the CDR3 reads CASSLVGEQYF. The CDR3 nucleotides read TGTGCCAGCAGCTTAGTCGGCGAGCAGTACTTC.

In DNA, the CDR3 is TGTGCCAGCAGCAAAAGGGTCGTTCGGGGCTACACCTTC. As protein: CASSKRVVRGYTF. The chain carries TRBV2 and TRBJ1-2; D call uncertain. Per germline, CDR1 SNHLY and CDR2 FYNNEI. The CDR3 sequence is 13 residues long. Trimming took off 6 bases at V and 8 bases at J, with 16 bases between the two ends.

The CDR3 is CASSPPGQDAYEQYF. Written as DNA, the CDR3 is TGTGCCAGCAGCCCGCCTGGCCAGGATGCCTACGAGCAGTACTTC. The chain combines TRBV6-2 or TRBV6-3 with TRBJ2-7; no clear D. Germline values: CDR1 MNHEY, CDR2 SVGEGT. This CDR3 contains 15 residues. With 6 bases removed from V and 2 bases from J, the gap between germline ends came to 17 bases.